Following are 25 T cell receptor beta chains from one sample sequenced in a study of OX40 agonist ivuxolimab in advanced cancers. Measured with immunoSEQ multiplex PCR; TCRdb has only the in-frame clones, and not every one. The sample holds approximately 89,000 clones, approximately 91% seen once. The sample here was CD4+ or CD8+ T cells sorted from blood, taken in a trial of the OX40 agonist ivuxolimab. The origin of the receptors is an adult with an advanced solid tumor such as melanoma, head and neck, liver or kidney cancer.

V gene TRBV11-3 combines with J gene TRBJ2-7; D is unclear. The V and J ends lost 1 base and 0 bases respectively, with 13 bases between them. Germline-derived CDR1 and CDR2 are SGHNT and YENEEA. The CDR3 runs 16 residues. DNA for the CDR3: TGTGCCAGCAGCTTAGGAACCGCGTCGACCTCCTACGAGCAGTACTTC. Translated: CASSLGTASTSYEQYF.

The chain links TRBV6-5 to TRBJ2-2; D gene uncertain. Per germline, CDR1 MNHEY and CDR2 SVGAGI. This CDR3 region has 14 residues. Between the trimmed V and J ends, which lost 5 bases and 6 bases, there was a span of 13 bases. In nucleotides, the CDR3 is TGTGCCAGCAGTACGGACGGGCCCCCCGGGGAGCTGTTTTTT. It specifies CASSTDGPPGELFF.

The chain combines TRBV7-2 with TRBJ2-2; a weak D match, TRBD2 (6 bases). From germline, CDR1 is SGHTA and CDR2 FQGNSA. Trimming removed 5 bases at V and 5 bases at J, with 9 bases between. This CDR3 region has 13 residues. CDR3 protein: CASSPGGTGELFF. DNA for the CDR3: TGTGCCAGCAGCCCTGGAGGGACCGGGGAGCTGTTTTTT.

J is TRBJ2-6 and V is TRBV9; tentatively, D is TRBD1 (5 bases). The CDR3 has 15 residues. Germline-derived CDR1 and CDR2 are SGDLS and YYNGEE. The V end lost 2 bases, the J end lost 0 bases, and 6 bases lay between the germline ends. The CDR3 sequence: CASSVTGSGANVLTF. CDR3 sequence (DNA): TGTGCCAGCAGCGTCACAGGCTCTGGGGCCAACGTCCTGACTTTC. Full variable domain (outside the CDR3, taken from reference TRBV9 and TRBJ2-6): DSGVTQTPKHLITATGQRVTLRCSPRSGDLSVYWYQQSLDQGLQFLIQYYNGEERAKGNILERFSAQQFPDLHSELNLSSLELGDSALYFCASSVTGSGANVLTFGAGSRLTVL.

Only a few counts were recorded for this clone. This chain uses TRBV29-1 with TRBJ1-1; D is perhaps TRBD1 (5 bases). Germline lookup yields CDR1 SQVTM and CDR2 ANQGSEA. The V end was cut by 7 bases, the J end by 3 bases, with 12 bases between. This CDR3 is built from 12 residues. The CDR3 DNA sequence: TGCAGCGCCCCCCGGGGGGACACTGAAGCTTTCTTT. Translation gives CSAPRGDTEAFF.

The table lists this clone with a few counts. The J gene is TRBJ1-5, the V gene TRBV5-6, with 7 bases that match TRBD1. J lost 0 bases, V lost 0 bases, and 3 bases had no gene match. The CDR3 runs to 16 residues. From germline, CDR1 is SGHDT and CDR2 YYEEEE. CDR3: CASSLGGTASNQPQHF. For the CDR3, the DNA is TGTGCCAGCAGCTTGGGTGGGACAGCTAGCAATCAGCCCCAGCATTTT.

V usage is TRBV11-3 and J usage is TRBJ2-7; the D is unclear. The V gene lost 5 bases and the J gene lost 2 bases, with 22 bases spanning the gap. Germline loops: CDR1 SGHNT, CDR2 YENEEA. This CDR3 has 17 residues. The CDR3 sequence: CASSPPPWGNGAYEQYF. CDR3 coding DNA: TGTGCCAGCAGCCCCCCCCCATGGGGTAATGGGGCCTACGAGCAGTACTTC.

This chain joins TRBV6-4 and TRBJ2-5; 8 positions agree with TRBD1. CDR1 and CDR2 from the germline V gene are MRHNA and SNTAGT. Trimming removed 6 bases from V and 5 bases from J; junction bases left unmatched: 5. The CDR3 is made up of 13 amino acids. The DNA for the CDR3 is TGTGCCAGCAGCCAGGACAGGGCGGAGACCCAGTACTTC. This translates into CASSQDRAETQYF.

The chain's CDR3 is CASSSNRDGPTNYGYTF. The CDR3 nucleotides read TGTGCCAGCAGCTCTAACCGGGACGGGCCCACTAACTATGGCTACACCTTC. The rearrangement links TRBV5-4 to TRBJ1-2; possible D gene TRBD1, 5 bases. V dropped 3 bases and J dropped 0 bases, with 18 bases sitting between them. Germline V CDR1 and CDR2: SGHNT, YYREEE (reference sequence). The CDR3 has 17 amino acids.

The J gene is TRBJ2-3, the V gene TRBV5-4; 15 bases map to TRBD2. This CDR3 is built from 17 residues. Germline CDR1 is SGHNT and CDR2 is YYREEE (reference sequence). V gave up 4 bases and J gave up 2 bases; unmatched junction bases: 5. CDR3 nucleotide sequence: TGTGCCAGCAGCCCCGGACTAGCGGGGGGGAACACAGATACGCAGTATTTT. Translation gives CASSPGLAGGNTDTQYF.

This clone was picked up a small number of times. CDR3 coding DNA: TGTGCCAGCAGTGTAGCGGGGGAGAGCACAGATACGCAGTATTTT. Translated, it gives CASSVAGESTDTQYF. The chain couples TRBV2 to TRBJ2-3; TRBD2 aligns across 9 bases. V was clipped by 4 bases and J by 0 bases; unmatched bases: 2. Germline values: CDR1 SNHLY, CDR2 FYNNEI. The CDR3 has 15 amino acids.

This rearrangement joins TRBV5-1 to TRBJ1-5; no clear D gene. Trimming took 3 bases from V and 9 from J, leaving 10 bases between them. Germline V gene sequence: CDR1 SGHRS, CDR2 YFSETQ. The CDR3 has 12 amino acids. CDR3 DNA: TGCGCCAGCAGCTCACCGGGAGGGCCCCAGCATTTT. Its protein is CASSSPGGPQHF.

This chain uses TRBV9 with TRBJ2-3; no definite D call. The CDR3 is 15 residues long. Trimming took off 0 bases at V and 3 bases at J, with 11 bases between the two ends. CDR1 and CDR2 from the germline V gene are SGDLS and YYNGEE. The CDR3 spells CASSVVNTGTDTQYF. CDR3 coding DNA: TGTGCCAGCAGCGTAGTGAATACCGGGACAGATACGCAGTATTTT.

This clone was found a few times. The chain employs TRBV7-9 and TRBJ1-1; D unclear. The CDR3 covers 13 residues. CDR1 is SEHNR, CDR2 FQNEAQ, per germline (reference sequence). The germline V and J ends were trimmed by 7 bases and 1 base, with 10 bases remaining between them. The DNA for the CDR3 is TGTGCCAGCAACGGAGATTCGAACACTGAAGCTTTCTTT. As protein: CASNGDSNTEAFF.

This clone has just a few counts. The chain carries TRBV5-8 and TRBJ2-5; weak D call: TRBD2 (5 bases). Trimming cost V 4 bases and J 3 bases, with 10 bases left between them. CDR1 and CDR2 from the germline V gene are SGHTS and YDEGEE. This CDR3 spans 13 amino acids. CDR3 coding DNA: TGTGCCAGCAGCCCCCGGGGTAAAGAGACCCAGTACTTC. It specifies CASSPRGKETQYF.

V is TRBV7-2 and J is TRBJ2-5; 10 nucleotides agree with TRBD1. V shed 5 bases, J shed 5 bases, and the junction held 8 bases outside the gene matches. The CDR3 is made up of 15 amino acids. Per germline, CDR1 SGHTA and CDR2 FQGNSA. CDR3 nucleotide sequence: TGTGCCAGCAGCGGAGGACAGGGGGGCGTGGAGACCCAGTACTTC. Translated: CASSGGQGGVETQYF.

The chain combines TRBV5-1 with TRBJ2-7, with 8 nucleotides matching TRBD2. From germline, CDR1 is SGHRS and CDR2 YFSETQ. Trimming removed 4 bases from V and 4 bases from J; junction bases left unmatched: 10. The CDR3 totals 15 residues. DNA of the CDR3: TGCGCCAGCAGCCTCGGGGGTAGCGGGGCGTACGAGCAGTACTTC. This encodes CASSLGGSGAYEQYF. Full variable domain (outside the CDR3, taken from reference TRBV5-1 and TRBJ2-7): KAGVTQTPRYLIKTRGQQVTLSCSPISGHRSVSWYQQTPGQGLQFLFEYFSETQRNKGNFPGRFSGRQFSNSRSEMNVSTLELGDSALYLCASSLGGSGAYEQYFGPGTRLTVT.

The CDR3 region is CASSQGGGMNGEPQHF. CDR3 DNA: TGTGCCAGCAGCCAAGGTGGGGGGATGAACGGAGAGCCCCAGCATTTT. The chain is built from TRBV4-2 and TRBJ1-5, with D tentatively TRBD1 (5 bases). The germline V gene encodes CDR1 LGHNA and CDR2 YNFKEQ. The V end lost 1 base, the J end lost 8 bases, and 18 bases lay between the germline ends. This CDR3 comprises 16 residues.

The CDR3 here is CASSKTGSNQPQHF. The CDR3, as DNA: TGTGCCAGCAGCAAGACAGGCTCCAATCAGCCCCAGCATTTT. The chain recombines TRBV7-9 with TRBJ1-5; D possibly corresponds to TRBD1 (6 bases). Trimming left V 5 bases short and J 3 bases short, with 11 bases between. From germline, CDR1 is SEHNR and CDR2 FQNEAQ (reference sequence). The CDR3 spans 14 residues.

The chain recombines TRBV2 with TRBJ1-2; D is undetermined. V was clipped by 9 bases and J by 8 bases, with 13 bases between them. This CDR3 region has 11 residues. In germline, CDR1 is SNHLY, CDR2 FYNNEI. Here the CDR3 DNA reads TGTGCCAGTATAGCTTACCTAGGCTACACCTTC. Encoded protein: CASIAYLGYTF.

The CDR3 protein is CASSPSGLAANQETQYF. The CDR3, as DNA: TGTGCCAGCAGCCCGTCTGGATTAGCAGCGAACCAAGAGACCCAGTACTTC. The chain joins TRBV28 to TRBJ2-5; D gene unclear. This CDR3 has 17 residues. Trimming shortened V by 6 bases and J by 0 bases, and 20 bases separated the two germline ends. The germline CDR1 and CDR2 sequences are MDHEN and SYDVKM.

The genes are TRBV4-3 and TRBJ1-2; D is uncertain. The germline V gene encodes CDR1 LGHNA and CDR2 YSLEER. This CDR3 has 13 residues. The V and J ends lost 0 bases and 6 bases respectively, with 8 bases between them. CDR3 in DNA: TGCGCCAGCAGCCAAGAAGAGGGTAATGGCTACACCTTC. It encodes CASSQEEGNGYTF.

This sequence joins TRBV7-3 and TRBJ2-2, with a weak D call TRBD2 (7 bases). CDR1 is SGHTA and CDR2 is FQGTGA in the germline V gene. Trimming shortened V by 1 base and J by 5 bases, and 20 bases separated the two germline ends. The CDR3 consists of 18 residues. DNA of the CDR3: TGTGCCAGCAGCTTAAGGGGGCTAGCGGACTCAATAACCGGGGAGCTGTTTTTT. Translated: CASSLRGLADSITGELFF.

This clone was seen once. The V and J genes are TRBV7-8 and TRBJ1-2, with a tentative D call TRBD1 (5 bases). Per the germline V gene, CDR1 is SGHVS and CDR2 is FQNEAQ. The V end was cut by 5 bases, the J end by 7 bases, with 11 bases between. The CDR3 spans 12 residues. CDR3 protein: CASSPTTGGYTF. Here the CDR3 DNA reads TGTGCCAGCAGCCCGACCACAGGTGGCTACACCTTC.

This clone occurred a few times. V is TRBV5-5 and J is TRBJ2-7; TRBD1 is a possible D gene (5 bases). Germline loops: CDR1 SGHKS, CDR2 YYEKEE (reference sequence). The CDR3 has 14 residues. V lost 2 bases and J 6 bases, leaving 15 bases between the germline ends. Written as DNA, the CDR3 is TGTGCCAGCAGCTTTTCAGGCAGGGATGTCGAGCAGTACTTC. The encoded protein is CASSFSGRDVEQYF. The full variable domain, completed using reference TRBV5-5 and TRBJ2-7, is DAGVTQSPTHLIKTRGQQVTLRCSPISGHKSVSWYQQVLGQGPQFIFQYYEKEERGRGNFPDRFSARQFPNYSSELNVNALLLGDSALYLCASSFSGRDVEQYFGPGTRLTVT.